These 24 T cell receptor beta chains originate from one sample sequenced in a study of T cell changes during pregnancy in multiple sclerosis. The assay was immunoSEQ multiplex PCR, and TCRdb's table has in-frame clones only and misses some. The table includes nearly 40,000 clones, about 90% detected once. The material sequenced was CD4+ T cells from peripheral blood mononuclear cells, taken before pregnancy. Receptors were obtained from a female donor with multiple sclerosis, enrolled in a pregnancy study.

V gene TRBV9 combines with J gene TRBJ2-7, with 13 bases that match TRBD2. Germline lookup yields CDR1 SGDLS and CDR2 YYNGEE. The CDR3 length is 17 residues. V shed 4 bases and J 3 bases; nucleotides not matched to a gene: 10. CDR3 residues: CASSPVGGLAGHYEQYF. CDR3 DNA: TGTGCCAGCAGCCCTGTCGGGGGACTAGCGGGGCACTACGAGCAGTACTTC.

The rearrangement uses TRBV27 and TRBJ2-3; 9 bases align to TRBD1. CDR3 length equals 14 residues. Trimming at V came to 6 bases and at J to 4 bases, leaving 5 bases not matched to a gene. Germline lookup yields CDR1 MNHEY and CDR2 SMNVEV (reference sequence). DNA of the CDR3: TGTGCCAGCAGCCGGGACAGGGTGGCAGATACGCAGTATTTT. Its protein product is CASSRDRVADTQYF.

The chain is built from TRBV7-9 and TRBJ2-2; 8 bases align to TRBD1. Trimming cost V 5 bases and J 5 bases; bases outside gene matches: 4. The CDR3 is 14 amino acids. Germline assignment: CDR1 SEHNR and CDR2 FQNEAQ (reference sequence). The chain's CDR3 is CASSIWTGTGELFF. As DNA, the CDR3 is TGTGCCAGCAGCATATGGACAGGGACCGGGGAGCTGTTTTTT.

The chain uses TRBV2 and TRBJ2-2, with TRBD2 identical over 14 bases. The germline V gene has CDR1 SNHLY and CDR2 FYNNEI. V lost 6 bases, J lost 5 bases, and 5 bases stayed unmatched. The CDR3 is made up of 16 amino acids. In nucleotides, the CDR3 is TGTGCCAGCAGAGAGACTAGCGGGAGGGGGACCGGGGAGCTGTTTTTT. Translation gives CASRETSGRGTGELFF.

This clone was recorded once. This chain uses TRBV15 with TRBJ2-1, with 15 bases matching TRBD2. Germline assignment: CDR1 LNHNV and CDR2 YYDKDF (reference sequence). V lost 6 bases and J lost 6; bases outside the gene matches: 9. CDR3 length: 17 amino acids. In nucleotides, the CDR3 is TGTGCCACCAGTCGGACTAGCGGGAGGGGGGCCTTCAATGAGCAGTTCTTC. Its protein product is CATSRTSGRGAFNEQFF.

V gene TRBV5-6 combines with J gene TRBJ1-1; 8 nucleotides line up with TRBD1. CDR1 is SGHDT and CDR2 is YYEEEE in the germline V gene. Germline trimming cut 5 bases from V and 5 bases from J; bases unmatched to any gene: 5. This CDR3 comprises 13 residues. The CDR3 protein is CASRRTGRTEAFF. Here the CDR3 DNA reads TGTGCCAGCAGGCGGACAGGGAGAACTGAAGCTTTCTTT.

This clone came up once. The chain joins TRBV6-6 to TRBJ2-1; D might be TRBD2 (6 bases). This CDR3 comprises 15 residues. The germline gives CDR1 MNHNY, CDR2 SVGAGI (reference sequence). V lost 8 bases to trimming and J lost 2 bases, with 16 bases between them. The CDR3 is CASQTGRGAYNEQFF. In nucleotides, the CDR3 is TGTGCCAGCCAAACCGGGCGGGGAGCCTACAATGAGCAGTTCTTC.

Only one count was recorded for this clone. The chain employs TRBV9 and TRBJ2-7; 7 bases are shared with TRBD2. Trimming cost V 0 bases and J 6 bases; bases outside gene matches: 15. Germline V gene sequence: CDR1 SGDLS, CDR2 YYNGEE. The CDR3 sequence is 17 residues long. Here the CDR3 DNA reads TGTGCCAGCAGCGTAGACTTGGTCGGCGGGAGCCGCGGCGAGCAGTACTTC. This gives the protein CASSVDLVGGSRGEQYF.

The chain uses TRBV27 and TRBJ2-7, with 14 positions matching TRBD2. CDR1 and CDR2 (germline): MNHEY, SMNVEV (reference sequence). Trimming removed 6 bases from V and 7 bases from J; junction bases left unmatched: 5. The CDR3 has 14 amino acids. CDR3 DNA sequence: TGTGCCAGCAGGGGACTAGCGGGGGCGGGTGAGCAGTACTTC. Translation gives CASRGLAGAGEQYF.

This clone was seen once. This chain uses TRBV28 with TRBJ1-1; no definite D call. V was cut by 6 bases and J by 9 bases, with 14 bases left in between. The CDR3 length is 12 residues. Germline V CDR1 and CDR2: MDHEN, SYDVKM. Here the CDR3 reads CASSLDFLKAFF. As DNA, the CDR3 is TGTGCCAGCAGCCTTGACTTTTTAAAAGCTTTCTTT.

The CDR3 is CASSAPARVEAFF. The CDR3 DNA is TGTGCCAGCAGCGCCCCGGCGCGGGTTGAAGCTTTCTTT. The J gene is TRBJ1-1, the V gene TRBV6-1; no clear D gene. This CDR3 has 13 residues. From germline, CDR1 is MNHNS and CDR2 SASEGT. Between the trimmed V and J ends, which lost 6 bases and 7 bases, there was a span of 15 bases.

This chain joins TRBV28 and TRBJ1-1, with TRBD1 identical over 12 bases. The CDR3 runs to 15 residues. V was clipped by 8 bases and J by 0 bases; unmatched bases: 4. Germline CDR1 reads MDHEN; CDR2 reads SYDVKM. The CDR3 sequence: CASRDRGRVNTEAFF. In DNA form, the CDR3 reads TGTGCCAGCCGGGACAGGGGGCGAGTGAACACTGAAGCTTTCTTT.

This chain connects TRBV28 to TRBJ2-1; no clear D. Germline V gene sequence: CDR1 MDHEN, CDR2 SYDVKM. V lost 5 bases and J lost 2, with 10 bases in between. There are 14 residues in the CDR3. CDR3 region: CASSPNKPYNEQFF. The CDR3 DNA reads TGTGCCAGCAGTCCTAATAAACCCTACAATGAGCAGTTCTTC.

The V and J genes are TRBV5-6 and TRBJ2-7, with unresolved D. From germline, CDR1 is SGHDT and CDR2 YYEEEE. This CDR3 is built from 12 residues. The V and J ends lost 3 bases and 2 bases respectively, with 6 bases between them. In DNA, the CDR3 is TGTGCCAGCAGCTCGCAGACCTACGAGCAGTACTTC. Protein product: CASSSQTYEQYF.

In DNA form, the CDR3 reads TGTGCCAGCAGTTCGGACGGGGGGAATCAGCCCCAGCATTTT. It translates to CASSSDGGNQPQHF. The chain joins TRBV7-9 to TRBJ1-5; D is possibly TRBD1 (5 bases). Looked up from germline, CDR1 is SEHNR and CDR2 is FQNEAQ (reference sequence). The V and J ends lost 6 bases and 4 bases respectively, with 13 bases between them. The length of the CDR3 is 14 residues.

The CDR3 sequence is CASSLSGVFYEQYF. CDR3 in DNA: TGTGCCAGCAGTTTGTCAGGGGTATTCTACGAGCAGTACTTC. The chain employs TRBV27 and TRBJ2-7, with a weak D call TRBD1 (6 bases). CDR1 and CDR2 (germline): MNHEY, SMNVEV (reference sequence). The CDR3 is 14 amino acids. The ends were cut back, 3 bases at V and 3 bases at J, with 12 bases in the middle.

The chain's CDR3 is CASSLVDRRDGYTF. The CDR3 DNA is TGCGCCAGCAGCCTAGTGGACAGGAGAGATGGCTACACCTTC. This rearrangement joins TRBV5-1 to TRBJ1-2, with 7 bases that match TRBD1. The CDR3 length is 14 residues. V trimming: 4 bases; J trimming: 6 bases; junction bases outside the gene matches: 9. Germline lookup yields CDR1 SGHRS and CDR2 YFSETQ.

The V and J genes are TRBV5-6 and TRBJ2-7; 9 bases line up with TRBD1. Germline assignment: CDR1 SGHDT and CDR2 YYEEEE. The CDR3 covers 16 residues. Trimming at V came to 4 bases and at J to 5 bases, leaving 13 bases not matched to a gene. The CDR3 sequence: CASSRTGQGFSNEQYF. The CDR3 nucleotides are TGTGCCAGCAGCCGGACCGGACAGGGGTTTTCTAACGAGCAGTACTTC.

This chain uses TRBV7-9 with TRBJ2-5; weak D call: TRBD2 (6 bases). CDR1 SEHNR and CDR2 FQNEAQ come from the germline V gene (reference sequence). The CDR3 is 14 residues long. Trimming took 7 bases from V and 6 from J, leaving 18 bases between them. The CDR3 region is CASTPPAGSKTQYF. CDR3 coding DNA: TGTGCCAGCACCCCCCCGGCGGGATCAAAGACCCAGTACTTC.

V usage is TRBV2 and J usage is TRBJ2-7, with 7 positions matching TRBD1. Trimming cost V 4 bases and J 0 bases; bases outside gene matches: 3. The CDR3 covers 14 residues. CDR1 and CDR2 from the germline V gene are SNHLY and FYNNEI. CDR3 DNA sequence: TGTGCCAGCAGTGTACAGGGGATCTCCTACGAGCAGTACTTC. Residues: CASSVQGISYEQYF. Based on the CDR3 plus reference TRBV2 and TRBJ2-7, the full variable domain is EPEVTQTPSHQVTQMGQEVILRCVPISNHLYFYWYRQILGQKVEFLVSFYNNEISEKSEIFDDQFSVERPDGSNFTLKIRSTKLEDSAMYFCASSVQGISYEQYFGPGTRLTVT.

The chain's CDR3 is CASSAAWGRTRSNQPQHF. The CDR3 region has the DNA TGTGCCAGCAGTGCTGCTTGGGGTAGGACACGAAGCAATCAGCCCCAGCATTTT. The chain has TRBV2 and TRBJ1-5; a possible D gene is TRBD1 (5 bases). Germline CDR1 and CDR2: SNHLY and FYNNEI. V was shortened by 4 bases and J by 1 base, with 20 bases between the two germline ends. The CDR3 is 18 residues long.

The chain couples TRBV6-5 to TRBJ2-7, with 9 bases that match TRBD2. The germline V gene has CDR1 MNHEY and CDR2 SVGAGI. The ends lost 7 bases at V and 4 bases at J; junction bases unmatched: 5. The CDR3 runs 13 residues. The CDR3 here is CASKREARYEQYF. The CDR3 DNA is TGTGCCAGCAAGCGGGAGGCCCGGTACGAGCAGTACTTC.

This rearrangement joins TRBV19 to TRBJ1-2; TRBD1 matches at 8 bases. Germline V gene lookup returns CDR1 LNHDA and CDR2 SQIVND (reference sequence). The CDR3 contains 19 residues. V was clipped by 4 bases and J by 0 bases; unmatched bases: 16. CDR3 coding DNA: TGTGCCAGTAGTAACCCAACTGGACAGGGCGGCCTAACTAACTATGGCTACACCTTC. Translating gives CASSNPTGQGGLTNYGYTF.

Comments on this clone: Other nucleotide sequences from this sample produce the same CDR3. The genes are TRBV29-1 and TRBJ2-3, with D maybe TRBD2 (6 bases). Germline assignment: CDR1 SQVTM and CDR2 ANQGSEA. V shed 8 bases and J shed 3 bases, with 12 bases lying between them. The CDR3 runs 12 residues. The CDR3 nucleotides are TGCAGCTCCGGGGGTGGTACAGATACGCAGTATTTT. Translated, it gives CSSGGGTDTQYF.